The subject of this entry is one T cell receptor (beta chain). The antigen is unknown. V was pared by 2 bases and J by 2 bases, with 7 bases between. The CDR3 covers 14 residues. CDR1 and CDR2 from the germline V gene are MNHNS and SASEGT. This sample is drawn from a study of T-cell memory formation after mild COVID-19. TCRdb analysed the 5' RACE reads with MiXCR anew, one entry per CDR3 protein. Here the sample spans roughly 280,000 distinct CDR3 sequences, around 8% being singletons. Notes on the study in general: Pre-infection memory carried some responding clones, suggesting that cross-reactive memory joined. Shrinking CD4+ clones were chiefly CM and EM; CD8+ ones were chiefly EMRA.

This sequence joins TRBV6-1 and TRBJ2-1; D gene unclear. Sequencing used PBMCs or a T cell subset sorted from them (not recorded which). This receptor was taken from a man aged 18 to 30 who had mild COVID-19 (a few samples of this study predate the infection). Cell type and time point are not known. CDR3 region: CASSEMVAYNEQFF. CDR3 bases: TGTGCCAGCAGTGAAATGGTGGCCTACAATGAGCAGTTCTTC.